A selection of T cell receptor beta chains follows, all from one sample in a study of T cell repertoires in cytomegalovirus infection. TCRdb re-called the reads with MiXCR, one entry per CDR3 protein. The table shows under 850,000 distinct CDR3 sequences, with about 30% occurring only once. For these TCRs, the target antigens are not known. This sample comprised cultured PBMCs, obtained from culture after CMV antigen stimulation. The receptors derive from a human donor in good health (CMV status not recorded). Some clones in this sample may be carry-over from other donors' samples. CDR3s include the opening cysteine and the closing phenylalanine or tryptophan. A D gene is named only where the DNA matches it firmly. A clone size is listed for some rows: how often the clone was seen (once, few, many), or a class if it is expanded.

DNA	CDR3	J	V	D	size
TGTGCCAGCAGTGAACAGGGGGCTCAGTACTTC	CASSEQGAQYF	TRBJ2-4	TRBV12-3/TRBV12-4	TRBD1	NA
TGTGCCAGCAGCGGTACACAGGGGGGCTCGCAGTATTTT	CASSGTQGGSQYF	TRBJ2-3	TRBV7-2	TRBD1	many
TGCGCCAGCAGCCAGGGAACTACCTCCTACAATGAGCAGTTCTTC	CASSQGTTSYNEQFF	TRBJ2-1	TRBV4-3	NA	few
TGTGCCAGCAGCTTAGTTAGCAATGAGCAGTTCTTC	CASSLVSNEQFF	TRBJ2-1	TRBV7-9	NA	few
TGTGCCTGGAGCTCCGGGGGGAACACTGAAGCTTTCTTT	CAWSSGGNTEAFF	TRBJ1-1	TRBV30	NA	NA
TGCGCCAGCAGCGTGGACAGGGTGGACACCGGGGAGCTGTTTTTT	CASSVDRVDTGELFF	TRBJ2-2	TRBV5-1	TRBD1	NA
TGCAGTGCTACTAGCGGGATCGCCTACAATGAGCAGTTCTTC	CSATSGIAYNEQFF	TRBJ2-1	TRBV20-1	TRBD2	NA
TGTGCCAGCGGGGACACAAACCTTAACTATGGCTACACCTTC	CASGDTNLNYGYTF	TRBJ1-2	TRBV5-5	NA	NA
TGTGCCAGCAGCTTACCCGGGACAGCGAATGAAAAACTGTTTTTT	CASSLPGTANEKLFF	TRBJ1-4	TRBV7-9	TRBD1	few
TGTGCCAGCAGTGAAGCGACGGACGGGGGCTACACCTTC	CASSEATDGGYTF	TRBJ1-2	TRBV6-1	NA	NA
TGTGCCAGCAGTTTAGGTCCGAGAGGGGGGGGCAATGAGCAGTTCTTC	CASSLGPRGGGNEQFF	TRBJ2-1	TRBV12-3/TRBV12-4	NA	NA
TGTGCCAGCTCACCACCGGGGCCCGTGGGAGAAACGCAGTATTTT	CASSPPGPVGETQYF	TRBJ2-3	TRBV18	NA	NA
TGTGCCAGCAGCTTCCTGCGGCAGGGGGCCGGCTACGAGCAGTACTTC	CASSFLRQGAGYEQYF	TRBJ2-7	TRBV5-6	TRBD1	NA
TGTGCCAGCAGTTTGGTTGTTGGACAGCAGTTCTTC	CASSLVVGQQFF	TRBJ2-1	TRBV12-3/TRBV12-4	NA	NA
TGTGCCAGCAGTTTGGGCGGCCAGACCCAGTTCTTC	CASSLGGQTQFF	TRBJ2-1	TRBV28	NA	few
TGTGCCAGCCTCCCCTCGGGGCAGGGGATCTATGGCTACACCTTC	CASLPSGQGIYGYTF	TRBJ1-2	TRBV12-3/TRBV12-4	NA	few
TGTGCCAGCAGCTTAGTTTACCAGGCTCAGCCCCAGCATTTT	CASSLVYQAQPQHF	TRBJ1-5	TRBV7-2	NA	many
TGCGCCAGCAGCCAAGCGGGACAGGGGGACTATGGCTACACCTTC	CASSQAGQGDYGYTF	TRBJ1-2	TRBV4-1	TRBD1	once
TGTGCCAGCAGCTCTCGAAGGATCAGGTTGGAGTACAATGAGCAGTTCTTC	CASSSRRIRLEYNEQFF	TRBJ2-1	TRBV7-8	NA	many
TGTGCCAGCAGCCAAGATTCCGGCTATGGCTACACCTTC	CASSQDSGYGYTF	TRBJ1-2	TRBV3-1	NA	few
TGTGCCACCAGCAGAGGGTTGGGACTAGCAGACAATGAGCAGTTCTTC	CATSRGLGLADNEQFF	TRBJ2-1	TRBV15	TRBD2	NA
TGTGCCAGCAGCTCGAACGGGGCCGAGGGGGAGCAGTTCTTC	CASSSNGAEGEQFF	TRBJ2-1	TRBV11-3	NA	few
TGCAGCGCCGGGACTAGCGGTAACAATGAGCAGTTCTTC	CSAGTSGNNEQFF	TRBJ2-1	TRBV29-1	TRBD2	few
TGTGCCAGCAGCCCACCCGAACCCACGAACACTGAAGCTTTCTTT	CASSPPEPTNTEAFF	TRBJ1-1	TRBV6-1	NA	few
TGTGCCAGCAGCTTAAACGGGGGGCCTACTGAGCAGTTCTTC	CASSLNGGPTEQFF	TRBJ2-1	TRBV7-2	NA	few
TGTGCCAGCAGATTAGGGGGTGGAGAGACCCAGTACTTC	CASRLGGGETQYF	TRBJ2-5	TRBV7-9	NA	many
TGTGCCACCATTCCCACCCCGGCCAGGGGGTTAAATTCACCCCTCCACTTT	CATIPTPARGLNSPLHF	TRBJ1-6	TRBV6-1	TRBD1	few
TGTGCCAGCAGTTACACTGGGCAACGCGAGCAGTTCTTC	CASSYTGQREQFF	TRBJ2-1	TRBV6-2/TRBV6-3	NA	NA
TGTGCCAGCAGCCGAGATACTAGCGGGGGGGCACTGGATACGCAGTATTTT	CASSRDTSGGALDTQYF	TRBJ2-3	TRBV7-2	TRBD2	few
TGCAGCGCCCGAGGGCGAGATAAAGAGACCCAGTACTTC	CSARGRDKETQYF	TRBJ2-5	TRBV29-1	NA	NA
TGTGCCAGCAGCCAACTTAACGAGCAGTACTTC	CASSQLNEQYF	TRBJ2-7	TRBV3-1	NA	NA
TGTGCCAGCAGTTTATACCCAAATAGCAATCAGCCCCAGCATTTT	CASSLYPNSNQPQHF	TRBJ1-5	TRBV28	NA	NA
TGTGCCAGCAGGTCCGCTGGGGGCCGCACAGATACGCAGTATTTT	CASRSAGGRTDTQYF	TRBJ2-3	TRBV28	NA	few
TGTGCCAGCAGCTTGGCCGGAGGTCTCCTCTCCTACGAGCAGTACTTC	CASSLAGGLLSYEQYF	TRBJ2-7	TRBV5-4	NA	NA
TGCGCCAGCAGCCAAGAGTCCCTAGCGGGAGTCGAGCAGTACTTC	CASSQESLAGVEQYF	TRBJ2-7	TRBV4-3	TRBD2	NA
TGCGCCAGCAGCTTGGGACAGGGGCGAGCCTACGAGCAGTACTTC	CASSLGQGRAYEQYF	TRBJ2-7	TRBV5-1	TRBD1	NA
TGTGCCAGCAGCTATGCCCCCGGTTCCGATGGGACCCAGTACTTC	CASSYAPGSDGTQYF	TRBJ2-5	TRBV11-2	NA	few
TGTGCCAGCAGCCCCGTTGGCCGAACCGACGAGCAGTACTTC	CASSPVGRTDEQYF	TRBJ2-7	TRBV6-1	NA	NA
TGTGCCAGCAGCCGATTTGTCGGGGTAAAAGGAAATGAGCAGTTCTTC	CASSRFVGVKGNEQFF	TRBJ2-1	TRBV7-9	NA	few
TGTGCCAGCAGTTACCGTGCTACCGCGCGCACTGAAGCTTTCTTT	CASSYRATARTEAFF	TRBJ1-1	TRBV6-5	NA	NA
TGTGCCAGCAGTCCCCACTCTCCGACTAGCGGGAGCGACAATGAGCAGTTCTTC	CASSPHSPTSGSDNEQFF	TRBJ2-1	TRBV28	TRBD2	few
TGTGCCAGCAGCCCAGCTCGACTAGCAAGCACAGATACGCAGTATTTT	CASSPARLASTDTQYF	TRBJ2-3	TRBV7-8	TRBD2	few
TGTGCCAGCAGCCAAACAGGCCCGGATCGCTACACCTTC	CASSQTGPDRYTF	TRBJ1-2	TRBV5-5	NA	NA
TGTGCCAGCAGCCAAGAAGCGGGGGGGGTACTTGGACAGGTCCGTTTC	CASSQEAGGVLGQVRF	TRBJ2-7	TRBV4-2	TRBD2	NA
TGTGCCAGCAGCTTTGTATCCCGGTACGAGCAGTACTTC	CASSFVSRYEQYF	TRBJ2-7	TRBV7-2	NA	NA
TGTGCCAGCAGTCCCCGACTAGCTCGTGATGAGACCCAGTACTTC	CASSPRLARDETQYF	TRBJ2-5	TRBV27	TRBD2	NA
TGTGCCAGTAGTATCCCGCAAAGACTTCTAGCGGGGAACACCGGGGAGCTGTTTTTT	CASSIPQRLLAGNTGELFF	TRBJ2-2	TRBV19	TRBD2	NA
TGTGCCAGCAGCCCCTCTGCCGGACCAGAGACCCAGTACTTC	CASSPSAGPETQYF	TRBJ2-5	TRBV7-2	NA	NA
TGTGCCAGCAGTGAAGTAGGGGACAATCAGCCCCAGCATTTT	CASSEVGDNQPQHF	TRBJ1-5	TRBV6-1	NA	NA
TGTGCCAGTAGTATTTGGTCAGGGGGGCCCGAAAACACCATATATTTT	CASSIWSGGPENTIYF	TRBJ1-3	TRBV19	TRBD1	NA
TGTGCCAGCAAAGCGGGGTTACCCGGCAATGAGCAGTTCTTC	CASKAGLPGNEQFF	TRBJ2-1	TRBV2	TRBD2	few
TGTGCCAGCAGCTCCGGGACTAGCGGGACCTACAATGAGCAGTTCTTC	CASSSGTSGTYNEQFF	TRBJ2-1	TRBV7-9	TRBD2	NA
TGTGCCAGCAGCTTAGTATCGCCGCCCGAGACCCAGTACTTC	CASSLVSPPETQYF	TRBJ2-5	TRBV7-8	NA	NA